One T cell receptor beta chain is described in this entry. CDR3 length: 12 amino acids. The V gene's germline CDR1 is GTSNPN and CDR2 SVGIG (reference sequence). The V end lost 4 bases, the J end lost 5 bases, and 8 bases lay between the germline ends. The assay was immunoSEQ multiplex PCR, and TCRdb's table has in-frame clones only and misses some. The sample yields about 34,000 clones, around 73% seen once. These data originate in a study of blood T cell repertoires in COVID-19. Study as a whole: PBMCs, B-cell-depleted T cells, or T cells provided the cDNA or gDNA that made up the material.

V is TRBV30 and J is TRBJ1-4; D remains ambiguous. The clonotype was recovered from a woman aged 60 to 75 with acute or convalescent COVID-19. Specimen: peripheral blood. The CDR3 nucleotides are TGTGCCTGGAAGAACGCGAATGAAAAACTGTTTTTT. Translation: CAWKNANEKLFF. Drawing the rest from reference TRBV30 and TRBJ1-4, the complete variable domain is SQTIHQWPATLVQPVGSPLSLECTVEGTSNPNLYWYRQAAGRGLQLLFYSVGIGQISSEVPQNLSASRPQDRQFILSSKKLLLSDSGFYLCAWKNANEKLFFGSGTQLSVL.